This T cell receptor beta chain was obtained from a study of graft-versus-host responses after intestinal transplantation. The data were produced by immunoSEQ multiplex PCR, yet TCRdb's version contains in-frame clones alone and is incomplete. Of just over 95,000 clones listed, about 94% are singletons. With regard to this clone: Its antigen remains unknown.

The V end lost 5 bases, the J end lost 4 bases, and 6 bases lay between the germline ends. CDR1 is SGHRS and CDR2 is YFSETQ in the germline V gene. The CDR3 runs to 11 residues. The material sequenced was unstimulated CD4+ T cells sorted from spleen or lymph node cells, taken before intestinal transplant. The rearrangement joins TRBV5-1 to TRBJ2-5; no definite D call. This TCR was sampled from a human donor who received an intestinal transplant. The CDR3 bases are TGCGCCAGCAGGTACTCAGAGACCCAGTACTTC. It is translated as CASRYSETQYF. The entire variable domain, with the rest obtained from reference TRBV5-1 and TRBJ2-5, is as follows: KAGVTQTPRYLIKTRGQQVTLSCSPISGHRSVSWYQQTPGQGLQFLFEYFSETQRNKGNFPGRFSGRQFSNSRSEMNVSTLELGDSALYLCASRYSETQYFGPGTRLLVL.